The 4 T cell receptor beta chains presented below share a single source sample, sequenced in a study of T cells in Graves' hyperthyroidism and ophthalmopathy. Authors of the study amplified TCR beta CDR3 regions from RNA transcripts. The study used the HTBI primer set for a first-round RT-PCR of the TCR CDR3. Each CDR3 protein gets one entry after TCRdb re-called the multiplex PCR reads with MiXCR. This table holds fewer than 250,000 distinct CDR3 sequences, about 15% found once. The specimen sequenced was blood. Source of these receptors: a man over 45 with Graves' hyperthyroidism.

V is TRBV6-1 and J is TRBJ2-7; the D gene could be TRBD1 or TRBD2 (5 bases each). V lost 6 bases to trimming and J lost 3 bases, with 24 bases between them. Germline CDR1 MNHNS, CDR2 SASEGT. This CDR3 is 17 amino acids long. The CDR3 here is CASSQTNRRAANYEQYF. The DNA of the CDR3 is TGTGCCAGCAGCCAGACGAACAGGCGGGCCGCTAACTACGAGCAGTACTTC.

This clonotype has ten or more counts. The CDR3 nucleotides read TGTGCCAGCAGTTATATCACTAGCGGGAGCGAGCAGTACTTC. Protein product: CASSYITSGSEQYF. V usage is TRBV7-2 and J usage is TRBJ2-7, with 11 bases fitting TRBD2. CDR1 is SGHTA, CDR2 FQGNSA, per germline. CDR3 size: 14 residues. With V trimmed by 6 bases and J by 6 bases, 7 bases remained unmatched.

J is TRBJ2-3 and V is TRBV20-1; 12 bases fit TRBD2. The V segment lost 7 bases and the J segment 5 bases; nucleotides outside the gene matches: 4. Germline CDR1 DFQATT, CDR2 SNEGSKA (reference sequence). The CDR3 loop spans 13 amino acids. The CDR3 loop is CSEPSGRGDTQYF. In nucleotides, the CDR3 is TGCAGTGAACCTAGCGGGAGGGGAGATACGCAGTATTTT.

This clonotype occurred many times. A read error may explain this, as a much larger clone is one base away. The chain is built from TRBV7-8 and TRBJ2-7, with a tentative D call TRBD2 (5 bases). CDR3 length: 15 amino acids. With 5 bases removed from V and 3 bases from J, the gap between germline ends came to 17 bases. The germline V gene has CDR1 SGHVS and CDR2 FQNEAQ. CDR3 sequence reads: CASSPGERSSYEQYF. CDR3 coding DNA: TGTGCCAGCAGCCCAGGAGAGCGGTCCAGCTACGAGCAGTACTTC. The variable domain in full, completed from reference TRBV7-8 and TRBJ2-7, reads GAGVSQSPRYKVAKRGQDVALRCDPISGHVSLFWYQQALGQGPEFLTYFQNEAQLDKSGLPSDRFFAERPEGSVSTLKIQRTQQEDSAVYLCASSPGERSSYEQYFGPGTRLTVT.